This T cell receptor (beta chain) was profiled in a study of blood T cell repertoires in COVID-19. Across the whole study: The samples span acute and convalescent COVID-19 from the United States, Italy and Spain. The analysed material was cDNA or gDNA that came from T cells, B-cell-depleted T cells, or PBMCs.

Enrolment of Seattle patients took place during active infection, and they were followed longitudinally. In the study's own analysis: It was from reference gene primer amplification that nucleated cell counts were estimated. Measured with immunoSEQ multiplex PCR; TCRdb has only the in-frame clones, and not every one. The V and J calls and clone size are taken from that table; D and trimming were inferred from the DNA. The sample shows tens of thousands of clones, 75% to 90% of them seen only once. V dropped 5 bases and J dropped 3 bases, with 12 bases sitting between them. The length of the CDR3 is 14 residues. Germline-derived CDR1 and CDR2 are SGHDN and FVKESK.

The chain couples TRBV14 to TRBJ2-3; D gene ambiguous. This receptor was identified in a woman aged 60-70 years with COVID-19, enrolled during active disease. Sequencing was carried out using peripheral blood. The CDR3 DNA reads as TGTGCCAGCAGCTCTGGGCCTTTGACAGATACGCAGTATTTT. This gives the protein CASSSGPLTDTQYF.